Following are 14 T cell receptor beta chains from one sample sequenced in a study of shared clonotypes between healthy human individuals. Method: immunoSEQ multiplex PCR; TCRdb's copy keeps in-frame clones and lacks some. The sample gives over 750,000 clones, about 96% of which show up once; under 0.3% is in the top ten. In the naive CD8 group, cells lacked CD45RO and were positively selected for CCR7, so terminally differentiated effector memory CD45RA+ cells were left out. What was sequenced was naive CD8+ T cells sorted from blood. Every receptor here comes from a man aged 25 to 40 in good health.

This CDR3 is CASASGQGMKTQYF. As DNA, the CDR3 is TGTGCCAGCGCATCGGGACAGGGGATGAAGACCCAGTACTTC. This rearrangement joins TRBV27 to TRBJ2-5; 10 bases are a match to TRBD1. The CDR3 has 14 amino acids. Germline V CDR1 and CDR2: MNHEY, SMNVEV (reference sequence). The V segment lost 8 bases and the J segment 6 bases; nucleotides outside the gene matches: 9.

Of note for this clone: Other DNA sequences in this specimen translate into the identical CDR3. This chain uses TRBV7-9 with TRBJ2-1; D is possibly TRBD2 (6 bases). The CDR3 has 11 amino acids. The germline V and J ends were trimmed by 5 bases and 9 bases, with 8 bases remaining between them. Germline V gives CDR1 SEHNR, CDR2 FQNEAQ (reference sequence). The DNA for the CDR3 is TGTGCCAGCAGCCTCGGGAGTGAGCAGTTCTTC. Its protein is CASSLGSEQFF.

The chain is built from TRBV11-2 and TRBJ2-3, with 11 positions matching TRBD2. J gave up 5 bases and V 7 bases, and 2 bases lay outside the gene matches. The V gene's germline CDR1 is SGHAT and CDR2 FQNNGV. The length of the CDR3 is 13 residues. The CDR3 DNA follows: TGTGCCAGCACCGGACTAGCGGGAGATACGCAGTATTTT. This gives the protein CASTGLAGDTQYF.

This clone came up once. This rearrangement joins TRBV10-1 to TRBJ2-7; TRBD1 matches at 8 bases. CDR3 length equals 15 residues. CDR1 and CDR2 (germline): WNHNN, SYGVQD (reference sequence). Germline trimming cut 1 base from V and 5 bases from J; bases unmatched to any gene: 7. Here the CDR3 reads CASSEFGQGADEQYF. As DNA, the CDR3 is TGCGCCAGCAGTGAGTTTGGGCAGGGGGCCGACGAGCAGTACTTC.

V usage is TRBV28 and J usage is TRBJ2-1; maybe TRBD1 (5 bases). The germline V and J ends were trimmed by 8 bases and 3 bases, with 11 bases remaining between them. Germline loops: CDR1 MDHEN, CDR2 SYDVKM. This CDR3 comprises 13 residues. CDR3 sequence: CASGRQIYNEQFF. The CDR3 DNA reads TGTGCCAGCGGGCGACAGATCTACAATGAGCAGTTCTTC.

The chain links TRBV11-3 to TRBJ2-3; 11 bases match TRBD2. This CDR3 region has 15 residues. The V gene end was trimmed by 3 bases and the J gene end by 4 bases; junction bases not matched to a gene: 3. From germline, CDR1 is SGHNT and CDR2 YENEEA. CDR3 protein: CASSLETSGADTQYF. For the CDR3, the DNA is TGTGCCAGCAGCTTGGAGACTAGCGGGGCAGATACGCAGTATTTT.

The chain couples TRBV7-8 to TRBJ2-7, with 8 positions matching TRBD2. CDR1 SGHVS and CDR2 FQNEAQ come from the germline V gene. J was trimmed by 3 bases and V by 4 bases; bases with no gene match: 8. This CDR3 has 15 residues. CDR3 protein: CASSSPAGEIYEQYF. The CDR3 nucleotides are TGTGCCAGCAGCTCCCCAGCGGGAGAGATCTACGAGCAGTACTTC.

Turning to this clone: The same CDR3 arises from other DNA sequences in this sample as well. The gene calls are TRBV2 and TRBJ2-7, with TRBD1 matching over 8 bases. V lost 8 bases to trimming and J lost 3 bases; unmatched junction nucleotides: 3. Germline assignment: CDR1 SNHLY and CDR2 FYNNEI. This CDR3 contains 12 residues. The CDR3 sequence is CASQGAVYEQYF. As DNA, the CDR3 is TGTGCCAGCCAGGGGGCTGTCTACGAGCAGTACTTC.

The gene calls are TRBV10-3 and TRBJ1-5; D uncertain. Germline CDR1 is ENHRY and CDR2 is SYGVKD. The CDR3 consists of 12 residues. V shed 6 bases and J shed 3 bases, with 6 bases lying between them. The CDR3 is CAIRADNQPQHF. CDR3 nucleotide sequence: TGTGCCATCAGAGCCGACAATCAGCCCCAGCATTTT.

The V and J genes are TRBV30 and TRBJ2-7; possible D gene TRBD1, 6 bases. Germline V gives CDR1 GTSNPN, CDR2 SVGIG (reference sequence). The CDR3 has 15 amino acids. V shed 4 bases and J shed 3 bases, with 19 bases lying between them. CDR3 in amino acids: CAWTQPWTDNYEQYF. The CDR3 nucleotides read TGTGCCTGGACTCAGCCATGGACAGACAACTACGAGCAGTACTTC.

This clone was found once. This chain connects TRBV27 to TRBJ2-7; D is ambiguous. Germline V gene lookup returns CDR1 MNHEY and CDR2 SMNVEV (reference sequence). The V end lost 5 bases, the J end lost 0 bases, and 14 bases lay between the germline ends. This CDR3 comprises 15 residues. CDR3 sequence: CASSPRWRDSYEQYF. In DNA form, the CDR3 reads TGTGCCAGCAGTCCGCGATGGCGAGACTCCTACGAGCAGTACTTC.

The chain carries TRBV5-4 and TRBJ1-1, with 9 bases lining up with TRBD1. The CDR3 is 14 amino acids. Germline CDR1 and CDR2: SGHNT and YYREEE (reference sequence). With 5 bases clipped from V and 4 bases from J, the junction kept 6 bases outside the gene matches. The CDR3 region is CASRRDRASTEAFF. CDR3 nucleotides: TGTGCCAGCAGACGGGACAGGGCGAGCACTGAAGCTTTCTTT.

The V gene is TRBV2, the J gene TRBJ2-6; the D gene is possibly TRBD2 (5 bases). Germline V gives CDR1 SNHLY, CDR2 FYNNEI. V shed 8 bases and J shed 3 bases, with 8 bases lying between them. The CDR3 consists of 13 residues. The CDR3 nucleotides are TGTGCCAGCTCGGGGATTGGGGCCAACGTCCTGACTTTC. This translates into CASSGIGANVLTF.

J is TRBJ2-1 and V is TRBV2; 8 nucleotides align to TRBD2. V trimming: 10 bases; J trimming: 4 bases; junction bases outside the gene matches: 6. There are 13 residues in the CDR3. Germline CDR1 and CDR2: SNHLY and FYNNEI. This chain's CDR3 is CATAGGGYNEQFF. DNA of the CDR3: TGTGCCACTGCGGGAGGAGGATACAATGAGCAGTTCTTC.